The following is a TCR beta chain sequence with its context. The antigen it binds to is not known. No quality values exist for individual bases; no much larger clone is one base distant. The immunoSEQ Assay, a bias-controlled multiplex PCR, was used to amplify TCRbeta CDR3 regions from genomic DNA. In the original analysis: The number of nucleated cells in each sample was estimated by amplification of reference gene primers within the assay. To quantify the absolute abundance of each unique TCRbeta CDR3 rearrangement, sequence reads were collapsed and filtered. For each sample, productive Simpson clonality was calculated as the square root of Simpson's diversity index over productive rearrangements. TCRdb re-hosts the immuneACCESS table, in-frame sequences only. Its copies lack some clones; in the studies checked, an unresolved V gene accounts for under half of them, and the cause for the rest is not known. That table is the source of V, J and clone size, and D and trimming were worked out from the DNA. The sample table records under 65,000 clones; roughly 90% of these occur just once. Of the sample, about 9.3% is held by the ten largest clones.

This sample stems from a study of blood T cell repertoires in COVID-19 (dated by TCRdb to 2020 to 2022). For the wider study: Samples from collaborators originated in the United States, Italy and Spain and spanned both the acute and convalescent phases of COVID-19. Subjects who had been exposed to COVID-19, were actively infected with it, or had recovered from it provided the deeply sampled blood TCRbeta repertoires that made up the dataset. Where available, HLA class I and class II types were obtained from metadata supplied by the sample provider rather than from assay-based typing. A de-identified subject ID, COVID-19 status, age in years and sex were almost always included in the sample metadata. The repertoires were released in a freely available public database intended as a resource for research on the immune response to SARS-CoV-2. The samples were drawn from the first 160 participants of the ongoing ImmuneRACE study and from 1,254 subjects provided by 6 global collaborators. The material from the prospective study consisted of cDNA or gDNA derived from T cells, B-cell-depleted T cells, or PBMCs. The paper as a whole reports these results and caveats: The amount of clinical and demographic metadata varied by source and participant and was provided uncurated.

The germline V gene yields MGHRA for CDR1 and YSYEKL for CDR2. From its cysteine to its phenylalanine, the CDR3 spans 13 amino acids. Left in the record is the CDR3 DNA by itself, 39 bases read in frame from the first base. V lost 0 bases and J lost 3 bases; the stretch between them is 4 bases long. Each collaborating institution followed its own protocols to collect whole blood in K2EDTA tubes. For TCRbeta analysis, collaborator samples were shipped as frozen whole blood, as isolated PBMCs, or as DNA extracted from either sample type. The rearrangement combines TRBV4-1 with TRBJ2-3, with the D segment identity uncertain. This clonotype was sampled from an elderly woman with active COVID-19. Material for sequencing was peripheral blood. The nucleotides are TGCGCCAGCAGCCAAGAACGGACAGATACGCAGTATTTT. Translated, it gives CASSQERTDTQYF.